Below, 21 T cell receptor beta chains from the same sample are listed, as sequenced in a study of technical replicates of blood from a handful of donors. Only in-frame clones appear in the TCRdb table, and some are missing; sequencing was by immunoSEQ multiplex PCR. The data contain some 13,000 clones, 85% to 95% of them singletons. Sequencing was done on a sample of PBMCs. These receptors all stem from a human donor in good health.

The chain employs TRBV28 and TRBJ1-4; the D gene is possibly TRBD1 (6 bases). Germline CDR1 reads MDHEN; CDR2 reads SYDVKM. V lost 2 bases and J 8 bases, leaving 15 bases between the germline ends. The CDR3 spans 15 residues. The CDR3 DNA is TGTGCCAGCAGTTTACGGCAGGGGATGTTGGAAAAACTGTTTTTT. Translation gives CASSLRQGMLEKLFF.

V gene TRBV10-2 combines with J gene TRBJ1-5; 8 positions agree with TRBD1. Germline V gene lookup returns CDR1 WSHSY and CDR2 SAAADI. The CDR3 has 15 amino acids. V lost 3 bases and J lost 5; bases outside the gene matches: 6. The DNA for the CDR3 is TGCGCCAGCAGTGATCAGGGGGCGGCGGATCAGCCCCAGCATTTT. Translated, it gives CASSDQGAADQPQHF.

This clone occurred once. This rearrangement joins TRBV29-1 to TRBJ1-1; a weak D match, TRBD1 (6 bases). CDR3 length: 13 residues. From germline, CDR1 is SQVTM and CDR2 ANQGSEA. Trimming stripped 4 bases from V and 2 bases from J, with 11 bases between. Here the CDR3 DNA reads TGCAGCGTTGTAGGACAGATAAACACTGAAGCTTTCTTT. This codes for CSVVGQINTEAFF.

The chain has TRBV11-2 and TRBJ2-7; D is unresolved. V lost 4 bases and J 0 bases, leaving 13 bases between the germline ends. CDR3 length: 15 amino acids. Germline-derived CDR1 and CDR2 are SGHAT and FQNNGV. CDR3 region: CASSYPYGRSYEQYF. The CDR3 DNA reads as TGTGCCAGCAGCTACCCTTATGGGCGCTCCTACGAGCAGTACTTC.

V is TRBV5-1 and J is TRBJ1-2, with D possibly TRBD1 on 6 matching bases. Germline V gives CDR1 SGHRS, CDR2 YFSETQ. The CDR3 is 15 residues long. V lost 0 bases and J lost 4, with 13 bases in between. The CDR3 bases are TGCGCCAGCAGCTTGGGCGGGGGCGCTGGCTATGGCTACACCTTC. Protein: CASSLGGGAGYGYTF.

The chain has TRBV5-5 and TRBJ2-7; 7 positions match TRBD2. The J segment lost 3 bases and the V segment lost 2 bases, leaving 8 bases of the junction unmatched. CDR1 is SGHKS, CDR2 YYEKEE, per germline (reference sequence). The CDR3 has 15 amino acids. The CDR3 here is CASSLTGGQGYEQYF. The DNA for the CDR3 is TGTGCCAGCAGCTTAACGGGGGGTCAAGGCTACGAGCAGTACTTC.

The chain joins TRBV19 to TRBJ1-5, with 9 bases identical to TRBD1. Per the germline V gene, CDR1 is LNHDA and CDR2 is SQIVND (reference sequence). V lost 4 bases and J lost 0; bases outside the gene matches: 10. The CDR3 loop spans 18 amino acids. CDR3 nucleotides: TGTGCCAGTAGTACCGGGACAGGGATAGACTATAGCAATCAGCCCCAGCATTTT. It translates to CASSTGTGIDYSNQPQHF.

The rearrangement joins TRBV5-1 to TRBJ2-3; 10 bases map to TRBD1. Germline V lookup: CDR1 SGHRS, CDR2 YFSETQ. J lost 5 bases, V lost 4 bases, and 4 bases had no gene match. The CDR3 sequence is 14 residues long. In nucleotides, the CDR3 is TGCGCCAGCAGCCCGGGACAGGGGCAAGATACGCAGTATTTT. This gives the protein CASSPGQGQDTQYF. The variable domain in full, with the rest retrieved from reference TRBV5-1 and TRBJ2-3, is KAGVTQTPRYLIKTRGQQVTLSCSPISGHRSVSWYQQTPGQGLQFLFEYFSETQRNKGNFPGRFSGRQFSNSRSEMNVSTLELGDSALYLCASSPGQGQDTQYFGPGTRLTVL.

This sequence joins TRBV15 and TRBJ2-7, with D possibly being TRBD2 (6 bases). The length of the CDR3 is 11 residues. Trimming pared 5 bases from V and 12 bases from J, leaving 14 bases between. CDR1 and CDR2 (germline): LNHNV, YYDKDF (reference sequence). CDR3 DNA sequence: TGTGCCACCAGCGATAGCGGAACCTGGTACTTC. This translates into CATSDSGTWYF.

The gene calls are TRBV18 and TRBJ1-2; a possible D gene is TRBD1 (5 bases). The CDR3 is 15 amino acids. Trimming took 2 bases from V and 1 from J, leaving 11 bases between them. Looked up from germline, CDR1 is KGHSH and CDR2 is LQKENI. The DNA of the CDR3 is TGTGCCAGCTCACCAGGGGCTTCGGGTAACTATGGCTACACCTTC. Protein sequence: CASSPGASGNYGYTF.

J is TRBJ2-1 and V is TRBV19; maybe TRBD2 (5 bases). Between the trimmed V and J ends, which lost 4 bases and 9 bases, there was a span of 10 bases. Germline V CDR1 and CDR2: LNHDA, SQIVND (reference sequence). The CDR3 is 12 residues long. The CDR3 loop is CASSTTRSEQFF. CDR3 nucleotide sequence: TGTGCCAGTAGTACTACTAGATCTGAGCAGTTCTTC.

The table lists this clone with a count of one. This sequence joins TRBV21-1 and TRBJ2-1; the D call of TRBD2 is as the table states it, not checked on the DNA. TRBV21-1 constitutes a pseudogene. CDR3 length equals 15 residues. The CDR3 nucleotides are TGTGCCATGTATTTAGCGGGAGGGCTTTACAATGAGCAGTTCTTC. This codes for CAMYLAGGLYNEQFF.

This chain links TRBV19 with TRBJ2-5; 10 bases are shared with TRBD2. The germline V gene encodes CDR1 LNHDA and CDR2 SQIVND (reference sequence). CDR3 size: 14 residues. With V trimmed by 6 bases and J by 4 bases, 5 bases remained unmatched. The DNA of the CDR3 is TGTGCCAGTAGGTCAGCGGGAGGGCGAGAGACCCAGTACTTC. As protein: CASRSAGGRETQYF.

The V and J genes are TRBV10-3 and TRBJ1-2; no clear D gene. Germline loops: CDR1 ENHRY, CDR2 SYGVKD. The CDR3 length is 13 residues. Trimming left V 3 bases short and J 6 bases short, with 11 bases between. The CDR3 nucleotides read TGTGCCATCAGTGATACGGGAACTCATGGCTACACCTTC. Residues: CAISDTGTHGYTF.

The V and J genes are TRBV2 and TRBJ1-5, with 7 bases fitting TRBD1. Germline-derived CDR1 and CDR2 are SNHLY and FYNNEI. With V trimmed by 2 bases and J by 8 bases, 6 bases remained unmatched. This CDR3 has 14 residues. The CDR3 here is CASSERTGPEPQHF. The CDR3 DNA reads TGTGCCAGCAGTGAAAGGACAGGCCCCGAGCCCCAGCATTTT.

This chain links TRBV7-9 with TRBJ2-7, with TRBD1 as a possible D gene (5 bases). The CDR3 is 13 amino acids. Trimming left V 3 bases short and J 5 bases short, with 11 bases between. The germline V gene has CDR1 SEHNR and CDR2 FQNEAQ (reference sequence). CDR3: CASSFSGMDEQYF. For the CDR3, the DNA is TGTGCCAGCAGCTTTTCAGGGATGGACGAGCAGTACTTC.

This sequence joins TRBV7-9 and TRBJ2-1; D unresolved. The CDR3 extends over 14 amino acids. Germline V gene sequence: CDR1 SEHNR, CDR2 FQNEAQ (reference sequence). Deletions cut 0 bases from V and 8 bases from J, with 11 bases between. The CDR3 here is CASSLAPFVDEQFF. The CDR3 region has the DNA TGTGCCAGCAGCTTAGCTCCCTTTGTTGATGAGCAGTTCTTC.

This chain connects TRBV19 to TRBJ2-7; the D gene is possibly TRBD2 (6 bases). The V and J ends lost 3 bases and 0 bases respectively, with 12 bases between them. This CDR3 comprises 15 residues. Germline V CDR1 and CDR2: LNHDA, SQIVND (reference sequence). CDR3 sequence (DNA): TGTGCCAGTAGTATTGGGACTGATAGCTCCTACGAGCAGTACTTC. It translates to CASSIGTDSSYEQYF.

This sequence joins TRBV7-9 and TRBJ1-3; TRBD1 matches 8 bases. CDR3 length: 13 amino acids. The J segment lost 7 bases and the V segment lost 1 base, leaving 0 bases of the junction unmatched. Germline V gene lookup returns CDR1 SEHNR and CDR2 FQNEAQ (reference sequence). CDR3 DNA: TGTGCCAGCAGCTTAGGGACAGGGAACACCATATATTTT. Protein: CASSLGTGNTIYF.

This sequence joins TRBV28 and TRBJ2-1; 7 bases line up with TRBD1. CDR3 length equals 17 residues. The germline V gene has CDR1 MDHEN and CDR2 SYDVKM. Trimming took 5 bases from V and 0 from J; bases not matched to a gene: 10. CDR3 DNA: TGTGCCAGCAGTCCCAGTTGGGGACAGAGCTCCTACAATGAGCAGTTCTTC. Translated: CASSPSWGQSSYNEQFF.

The gene calls are TRBV7-9 and TRBJ2-5, with 7 bases identical to TRBD2. The germline CDR1 and CDR2 sequences are SEHNR and FQNEAQ (reference sequence). J lost 4 bases, V lost 5 bases, and 7 bases had no gene match. CDR3 length: 14 amino acids. The CDR3: CASSPSGVRETQYF. The CDR3 bases are TGTGCCAGCAGCCCAAGCGGGGTTCGAGAGACCCAGTACTTC.